The source of this T cell receptor (beta chain) is a study of post-analysis software for immune sequencing data. Trimming removed 5 bases from V and 5 bases from J, with 9 bases in between. From germline, CDR1 is MDHEN and CDR2 SYDVKM. The CDR3 has 12 amino acids. The TCR beta cDNA libraries carried unique molecular identifiers. The authors obtained roughly 0.5 million cDNA molecules from around 0.96 to 9.9 million T cells. Using its own MiXCR run on the PCR reads, TCRdb lists one record per CDR3 protein. The profile shows 150,000 to 200,000 distinct CDR3 sequences, about 37% of them singletons. This clonotype was found a few times. Its antigen is not known. Study outcomes and limitations: When the samples were clustered directly with F measure, those that had been prepared in the same batch showed strong co-clustering. A handful of TRBV segments (TRBV5-6, TRBV5-1 and TRBV20-1 among them) occurred more frequently in patients than in controls.

This specimen was blood, taken after autologous hematopoietic stem cell transplantation. This TCR was sampled from a girl aged 10 to 17 with multiple sclerosis. The chain is built from TRBV28 and TRBJ1-2, with a weak D call TRBD1 (5 bases). The CDR3 spells CASSATVYGYTF. Here the CDR3 DNA reads TGTGCCAGCAGTGCGACAGTTTATGGCTACACCTTC.